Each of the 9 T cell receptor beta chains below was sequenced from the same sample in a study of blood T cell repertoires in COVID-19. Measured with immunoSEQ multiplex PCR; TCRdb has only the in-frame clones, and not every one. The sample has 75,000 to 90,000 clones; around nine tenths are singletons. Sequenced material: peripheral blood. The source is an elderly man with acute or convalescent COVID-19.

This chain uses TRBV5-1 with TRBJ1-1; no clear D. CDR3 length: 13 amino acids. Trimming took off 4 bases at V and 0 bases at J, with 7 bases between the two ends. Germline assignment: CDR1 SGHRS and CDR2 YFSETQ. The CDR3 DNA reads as TGCGCCAGCAGCGTGGAGCTGAACACTGAAGCTTTCTTT. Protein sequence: CASSVELNTEAFF.

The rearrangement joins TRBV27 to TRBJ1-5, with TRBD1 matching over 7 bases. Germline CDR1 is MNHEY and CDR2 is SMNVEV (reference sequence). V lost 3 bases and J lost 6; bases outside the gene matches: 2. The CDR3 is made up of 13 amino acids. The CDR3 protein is CASSLYRGQPQHF. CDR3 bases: TGTGCCAGCAGTTTGTACAGGGGTCAGCCCCAGCATTTT.

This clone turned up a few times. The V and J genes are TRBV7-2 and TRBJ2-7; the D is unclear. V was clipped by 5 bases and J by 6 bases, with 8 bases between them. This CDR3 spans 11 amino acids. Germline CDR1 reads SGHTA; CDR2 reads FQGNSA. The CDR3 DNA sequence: TGTGCCAGCAGCAGTAACTCCGAGCAGTACTTC. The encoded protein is CASSSNSEQYF. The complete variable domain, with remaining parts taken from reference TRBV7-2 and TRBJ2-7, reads GAGVSQSPSNKVTEKGKDVELRCDPISGHTALYWYRQSLGQGLEFLIYFQGNSAPDKSGLPSDRFSAERTGGSVSTLTIQRTQQEDSAVYLCASSSNSEQYFGPGTRLTVT.

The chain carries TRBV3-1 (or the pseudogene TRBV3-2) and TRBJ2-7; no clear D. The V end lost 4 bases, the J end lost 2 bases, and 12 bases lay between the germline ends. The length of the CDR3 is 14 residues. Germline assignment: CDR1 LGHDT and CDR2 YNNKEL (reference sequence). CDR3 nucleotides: TGTGCCAGCAGCCCCGCCGTTGCGGCCTACGAGCAGTACTTC. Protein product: CASSPAVAAYEQYF.

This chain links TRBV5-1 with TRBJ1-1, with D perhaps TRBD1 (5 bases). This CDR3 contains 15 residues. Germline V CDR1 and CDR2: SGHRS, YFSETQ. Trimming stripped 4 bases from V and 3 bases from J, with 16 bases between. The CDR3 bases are TGCGCCAGCAGCCCGACCCCCAGGGTAGACACTGAAGCTTTCTTT. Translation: CASSPTPRVDTEAFF.

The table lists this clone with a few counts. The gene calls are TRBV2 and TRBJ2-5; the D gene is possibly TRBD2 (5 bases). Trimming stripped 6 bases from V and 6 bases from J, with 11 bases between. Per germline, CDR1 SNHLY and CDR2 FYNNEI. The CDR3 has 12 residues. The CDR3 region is CASRERAQTQYF. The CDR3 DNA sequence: TGTGCCAGCAGGGAGAGGGCGCAGACCCAGTACTTC.

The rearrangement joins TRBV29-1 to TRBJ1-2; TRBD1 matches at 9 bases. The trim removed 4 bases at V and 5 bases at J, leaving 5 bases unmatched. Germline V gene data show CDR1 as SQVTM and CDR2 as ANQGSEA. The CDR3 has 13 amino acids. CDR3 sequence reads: CSVVGTGIYGYTF. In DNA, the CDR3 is TGCAGCGTTGTCGGGACAGGGATATATGGCTACACCTTC.

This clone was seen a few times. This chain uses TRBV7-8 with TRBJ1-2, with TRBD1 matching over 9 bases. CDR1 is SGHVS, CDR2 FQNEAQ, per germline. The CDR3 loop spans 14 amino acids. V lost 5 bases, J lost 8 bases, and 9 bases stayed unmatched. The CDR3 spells CASSVATDRGGYTF. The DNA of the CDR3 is TGTGCCAGCAGCGTCGCCACGGACAGGGGAGGCTACACCTTC.

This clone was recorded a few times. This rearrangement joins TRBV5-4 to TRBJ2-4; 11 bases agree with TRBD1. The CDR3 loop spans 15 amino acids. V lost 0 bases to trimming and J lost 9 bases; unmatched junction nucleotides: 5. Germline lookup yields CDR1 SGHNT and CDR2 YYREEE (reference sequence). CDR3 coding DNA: TGTGCCAGCAGCTTGGCCGGACAGGGGGCTGTCATTCAGTACTTC. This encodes CASSLAGQGAVIQYF. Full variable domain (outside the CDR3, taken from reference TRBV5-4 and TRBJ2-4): ETGVTQSPTHLIKTRGQQVTLRCSSQSGHNTVSWYQQALGQGPQFIFQYYREEENGRGNFPPRFSGLQFPNYSSELNVNALELDDSALYLCASSLAGQGAVIQYFGAGTRLSVL.